This entry lists 23 T cell receptor beta chains sequenced from one sample in a study of cytomegalovirus exposure and HLA in healthy donors. PCR used 60 Vbeta primers and 13 Jbeta primers. Profiled with immunoSEQ multiplex PCR; TCRdb holds only in-frame clones, not every one. Of some 190,000 clones listed, 87% are singletons. The sample consisted of PBMCs. The receptors were gathered from a man aged 30 to 45 in good health and CMV-seronegative.

The chain carries TRBV15 and TRBJ1-2; TRBD1 matches 8 bases. Trimming removed 5 bases from V and 5 bases from J; junction bases left unmatched: 7. The CDR3 extends over 14 amino acids. CDR1 LNHNV and CDR2 YYDKDF come from the germline V gene (reference sequence). The CDR3 nucleotides read TGTGCCACCAGCGTCCAGGGGGCGCGATATGGCTACACCTTC. The encoded protein is CATSVQGARYGYTF.

The chain carries TRBV4-1 and TRBJ2-7, with 13 bases matching TRBD2. The J segment lost 3 bases and the V segment lost 3 bases, leaving 5 bases of the junction unmatched. This CDR3 spans 16 amino acids. Germline-derived CDR1 and CDR2 are MGHRA and YSYEKL. The DNA for the CDR3 is TGCGCCAGCAGCCAGACACTAGCGGGAGGGCTCTACGAGCAGTACTTC. Protein: CASSQTLAGGLYEQYF.

This clone is a singleton in its sample. This chain joins TRBV6-5 and TRBJ1-1; 7 bases line up with TRBD1. Germline V gene lookup returns CDR1 MNHEY and CDR2 SVGAGI. The CDR3 consists of 16 residues. The J segment lost 0 bases and the V segment lost 4 bases, leaving 8 bases of the junction unmatched. The CDR3, as DNA: TGTGCCAGCAGTTCCCCTTCGACAGGGTTGAACACTGAAGCTTTCTTT. It translates to CASSSPSTGLNTEAFF.

The chain links TRBV14 to TRBJ2-3; D is unclear. The CDR3 is made up of 15 amino acids. Germline V gene lookup returns CDR1 SGHDN and CDR2 FVKESK. Trimming took off 1 base at V and 2 bases at J, with 10 bases between the two ends. CDR3 residues: CASSQGSTSTDTQYF. The CDR3 coding sequence is TGTGCCAGCAGCCAAGGCTCTACTTCCACAGATACGCAGTATTTT.

The chain carries TRBV6-5 and TRBJ2-2, with 7 nucleotides matching TRBD2. This CDR3 comprises 16 residues. Germline values: CDR1 MNHEY, CDR2 SVGAGI. V was clipped by 2 bases and J by 4 bases; unmatched bases: 7. CDR3 region: CASSYGPGLPTGELFF. In nucleotides, the CDR3 is TGTGCCAGCAGTTACGGGCCGGGACTACCCACCGGGGAGCTGTTTTTT.

The V gene is TRBV29-1, the J gene TRBJ1-1; D perhaps matches TRBD1 (5 bases). Germline V gene lookup returns CDR1 SQVTM and CDR2 ANQGSEA. The germline V and J ends were trimmed by 0 bases and 1 base, with 9 bases remaining between them. CDR3 length: 14 amino acids. The CDR3 loop reads CSVEERRGNTEAFF. The CDR3 nucleotides are TGCAGCGTTGAAGAAAGGAGGGGGAACACTGAAGCTTTCTTT.

This clone appeared a few times. This chain links TRBV7-6 with TRBJ2-1; TRBD2 might be the D (6 bases). Trimming took off 2 bases at V and 5 bases at J, with 16 bases between the two ends. Germline V lookup: CDR1 SGHVS, CDR2 FNYEAQ. This CDR3 has 16 residues. CDR3 DNA sequence: TGTGCCAGCAGCTTAAACCCCGGGAGTCGCAACAATGAGCAGTTCTTC. Protein: CASSLNPGSRNNEQFF.

The chain combines TRBV11-3 with TRBJ2-6; weak D call: TRBD1 (6 bases). This CDR3 contains 17 residues. The germline V gene has CDR1 SGHNT and CDR2 YENEEA. The V end lost 5 bases, the J end lost 3 bases, and 17 bases lay between the germline ends. The CDR3 sequence is CASSPGQMSVGANVLTF. CDR3 nucleotide sequence: TGTGCCAGCAGCCCAGGACAGATGTCTGTTGGGGCCAACGTCCTGACTTTC.

The chain uses TRBV5-1 and TRBJ1-3; no clear D. Germline lookup yields CDR1 SGHRS and CDR2 YFSETQ. The length of the CDR3 is 17 residues. V dropped 0 bases and J dropped 0 bases, with 13 bases sitting between them. The CDR3 loop is CASSLVPGLDSGNTIYF. CDR3 DNA sequence: TGCGCCAGCAGCTTGGTGCCAGGCCTCGACTCTGGAAACACCATATATTTT.

This chain connects TRBV4-1 to TRBJ2-3; 9 bases line up with TRBD1. V gave up 5 bases and J gave up 5 bases; unmatched junction bases: 2. The CDR3 length is 13 residues. The V gene's germline CDR1 is MGHRA and CDR2 YSYEKL. CDR3 nucleotide sequence: TGCGCCAGCAGCGCGGACAGGGGAGATACGCAGTATTTT. It yields the protein CASSADRGDTQYF.

This clone appeared once. V gene TRBV6-6 combines with J gene TRBJ2-1, with D maybe TRBD2 (5 bases). The CDR3 covers 12 residues. Germline CDR1 and CDR2: MNHNY and SVGAGI (reference sequence). The V end lost 2 bases, the J end lost 12 bases, and 11 bases lay between the germline ends. This chain's CDR3 is CASSYAEAGQFF. The CDR3 DNA reads TGTGCCAGCAGTTACGCGGAGGCTGGGCAGTTCTTC.

This clone came up a few times. The gene calls are TRBV21-1 and TRBJ2-3; the table calls TRBD2, which could not be checked here. TRBV21-1 is tagged as a pseudogene. The CDR3 extends over 15 amino acids. The CDR3 loop reads CASSKTSGSTDTQYF. The CDR3, as DNA: TGTGCCAGCAGCAAGACTAGCGGGAGCACAGATACGCAGTATTTT.

The chain joins TRBV6-5 to TRBJ1-2, with 9 bases fitting TRBD1. CDR1 MNHEY and CDR2 SVGAGI come from the germline V gene. The CDR3 sequence is 13 residues long. Losses at the gene ends were 5 bases for V and 5 bases for J; bases not matched to a gene: 3. DNA for the CDR3: TGTGCCAGCAGTCGGGACAGGGTTTATGGCTACACCTTC. Translated: CASSRDRVYGYTF.

The chain joins TRBV28 to TRBJ1-5, with 7 positions matching TRBD1. The CDR3 covers 15 residues. The J segment lost 4 bases and the V segment lost 4 bases, leaving 7 bases of the junction unmatched. CDR1 and CDR2 from the germline V gene are MDHEN and SYDVKM. The CDR3 DNA reads TGTGCCAGCAGTTCCGGACAGGCGGATAATCAGCCCCAGCATTTT. Protein product: CASSSGQADNQPQHF.

The chain employs TRBV30 and TRBJ2-1; 8 nucleotides align to TRBD2. Germline lookup yields CDR1 GTSNPN and CDR2 SVGIG (reference sequence). The CDR3 extends over 15 amino acids. V was pared by 0 bases and J by 4 bases, with 5 bases of the junction left unmatched. The CDR3 loop reads CAWSVGAGVYNEQFF. The CDR3 bases are TGTGCCTGGAGTGTAGGAGCGGGGGTGTACAATGAGCAGTTCTTC.

This chain links TRBV19 with TRBJ1-4; D may be TRBD1 (5 bases). The germline gives CDR1 LNHDA, CDR2 SQIVND (reference sequence). Trimming removed 3 bases at V and 8 bases at J, with 7 bases between. This CDR3 contains 12 residues. The CDR3 protein is CASSIRGEKLFF. CDR3 coding DNA: TGTGCCAGTAGTATTCGGGGGGAAAAACTGTTTTTT. The full variable domain, completed using reference TRBV19 and TRBJ1-4, is DGGITQSPKYLFRKEGQNVTLSCEQNLNHDAMYWYRQDPGQGLRLIYYSQIVNDFQKGDIAEGYSVSREKKESFPLTVTSAQKNPTAFYLCASSIRGEKLFFGSGTQLSVL.

The V call is TRBV6-5, the J call TRBJ1-2, with a weak D call TRBD1 (5 bases). The CDR3 covers 13 residues. The germline V gene encodes CDR1 MNHEY and CDR2 SVGAGI. V lost 8 bases and J 1 base, leaving 11 bases between the germline ends. The CDR3 protein is CASSQDNNYGYTF. CDR3 sequence (DNA): TGTGCCAGCTCCCAGGACAATAACTATGGCTACACCTTC.

This clone was counted between two and nine times. CDR3 DNA: TGTGCCAGCTCACCAGGAGATAATACGCAGTATTTT. Protein product: CASSPGDNTQYF. The rearrangement uses TRBV18 and TRBJ2-3, with unresolved D. Germline V gives CDR1 KGHSH, CDR2 LQKENI. Trimming removed 2 bases from V and 7 bases from J, with 7 bases in between. The CDR3 is 12 residues long. Looking up the rest from reference TRBV18 and TRBJ2-3 gives the full variable domain: NAGVMQNPRHLVRRRGQEARLRCSPMKGHSHVYWYRQLPEEGLKFMVYLQKENIIDESGMPKERFSAEFPKEGPSILRIQQVVRGDSAAYFCASSPGDNTQYFGPGTRLTVL.

In this sample, this clone turned up a few times. V and J are TRBV9 and TRBJ1-6, with TRBD1 matching over 8 bases. Germline-derived CDR1 and CDR2 are SGDLS and YYNGEE. The CDR3 runs to 15 residues. The junction had 4 bases not matched to a gene; V was cut back by 3 bases and J by 5 bases. The CDR3: CASSDRTGHNSPLHF. CDR3 DNA: TGTGCCAGCAGCGACCGGACAGGGCATAATTCACCCCTCCACTTT.

This chain joins TRBV7-9 and TRBJ1-1; tentatively, D is TRBD1 (5 bases). V was trimmed by 2 bases and J by 5 bases, leaving 12 bases between them. Germline V lookup: CDR1 SEHNR, CDR2 FQNEAQ (reference sequence). The CDR3 covers 14 residues. Here the CDR3 DNA reads TGTGCCAGCAGCTTAATAGGGGAGGTGACTGAAGCTTTCTTT. It specifies CASSLIGEVTEAFF.

The V gene is TRBV27, the J gene TRBJ1-2, with 9 bases aligning to TRBD1. Trimming removed 3 bases from V and 4 bases from J; junction bases left unmatched: 3. In germline, CDR1 is MNHEY, CDR2 SMNVEV (reference sequence). This CDR3 is built from 14 residues. The CDR3 bases are TGTGCCAGCAGTTTGGGGACAGGGATCTATGGCTACACCTTC. Its protein is CASSLGTGIYGYTF.

The gene calls are TRBV6-1 and TRBJ1-2; D is possibly TRBD1 (5 bases). Trimming shortened V by 8 bases and J by 1 base, and 8 bases separated the two germline ends. The V gene's germline CDR1 is MNHNS and CDR2 SASEGT. This CDR3 has 12 residues. DNA of the CDR3: TGTGCCAGCGGGGGGGGTAACTATGGCTACACCTTC. Its protein is CASGGGNYGYTF.

CDR3 coding DNA: TGCAGCGTAGGAGAGGGACTACTAACAGATACGCAGTATTTT. Amino acids: CSVGEGLLTDTQYF. The rearrangement links TRBV29-1 to TRBJ2-3; 7 positions agree with TRBD2. CDR3 length: 14 residues. Trimming took 6 bases from V and 3 from J; bases not matched to a gene: 9. Germline V gene sequence: CDR1 SQVTM, CDR2 ANQGSEA.